This TCR beta chain originates from a study of blood T cell repertoires in COVID-19 (dated by TCRdb to the early 2020s). About the investigation overall: Samples covering the acute and convalescent phases of COVID-19 were provided by collaborators in the United States, Italy and Spain. Subjects who had been exposed to COVID-19, were actively infected with it, or had recovered from it provided the deeply sampled blood TCRbeta repertoires that made up the dataset. The material from the prospective study consisted of cDNA or gDNA derived from T cells, B-cell-depleted T cells, or PBMCs. Where HLA class I and class II types were available, the types were taken from metadata supplied by the sample provider, not from assay-based typing. The sample metadata nearly always contained a de-identified subject ID, COVID-19 status, age in years and sex. The samples were drawn from the first 160 participants of the ongoing ImmuneRACE study and from 950 to 1,500 subjects provided by 6 global collaborators. A freely available public database, intended as a resource for researchers studying the immune response to SARS-CoV-2, is where the repertoires were released.

As to this clone: What antigen it recognizes has not been identified. The junction differs from germline at one of its ends, possibly a read error.

TCRbeta CDR3 regions were amplified from genomic DNA using the immunoSEQ Assay, a bias-controlled multiplex PCR. On the study's bioinformatics: The number of nucleated cells in each sample was estimated from the amplification of reference gene primers within the assay. To quantify the absolute abundance of each unique TCRbeta CDR3 rearrangement, sequence reads were collapsed and filtered. For each sample, productive Simpson clonality was calculated by taking the square root of Simpson's diversity index across productive rearrangements. TCRdb mirrors the immuneACCESS table, restricted to in-frame sequences. Some clones are absent from its copies; in checked studies, under half trace to an unresolved V gene, and the reason for the others is unknown. V and J calls and clone size follow that table, whereas D and trimming were derived from the DNA. This sample comprises 440,000 or so clones, around nine tenths of them detected only once. The ten largest account for less than 2% of the sample.

Study-wide conclusions, independent of this receptor: How much clinical and demographic metadata was included differed by source and by participant, and the metadata was provided uncurated.

One collaborating source in Seattle enrolled patients during active infection and followed them longitudinally through the course of disease. Collaborating institutions collected whole blood in K2EDTA tubes following their own protocols. For TCRbeta analysis, collaborator samples were shipped as frozen whole blood, as isolated PBMCs, or as DNA extracted from either sample type. Taken from cysteine to phenylalanine, the CDR3 has 13 residues. Just CDR3 DNA is preserved here, 39 bases in frame from base 1. Via the germline V gene, CDR1 is SGHNT and CDR2 YENEEA. Recombination joined TRBV11-3 with TRBJ2-1; 7 of the junction bases match TRBD2. The receptor's source is a middle-aged woman with COVID-19, enrolled during active disease. Sequencing was done on a sample of peripheral blood. The DNA reads TGTGCCAGCAGCCCGACGCGGCGGGAGATCCCCCTCTTC. The resulting protein is CASSPTRREIPLF.